The rows below give T cell receptor beta chains drawn from one sample of a study of cytotoxic CD8 clonotypes in ibrutinib-treated CLL. Data came from immunoSEQ multiplex PCR; TCRdb stores just in-frame clones and leaves some out. Of about 120,000 clones detected, around 85% appear once; the ten largest clones hold roughly 2%. The starting material was PBMCs, obtained after 24 months of ibrutinib treatment. Receptor source: a human donor with chronic lymphocytic leukemia. Both conserved end residues are part of each CDR3. Fields, in order: clone size, J gene, V gene, D gene, CDR3 DNA, CDR3 protein. A D gene is named only where the DNA matches it firmly. Clone size is stated in some rows and not others, as once, few, many or a class when expanded.

. TRBJ2-7 TRBV29-1 . TGCAGCGTTGCCTCGGCCTCCTACGAGCAGTACTTC CSVASASYEQYF
. TRBJ2-3 TRBV13 TRBD2 TGTGCCAGCAGCAGGACTAGCGGGGTAACAGATACGCAGTATTTT CASSRTSGVTDTQYF
. TRBJ2-7 TRBV7-2 . TGTGCCAGCAGCTTCCCCCCAGCGACGGGGGAAGAGCAGTACTTC CASSFPPATGEEQYF
once TRBJ2-3 TRBV28 TRBD2 TGTGCCAGCAGTTTAGCGGGAGTTGACACAGATACGCAGTATTTT CASSLAGVDTDTQYF
. TRBJ1-3 TRBV7-2 . TGTGCCAGCAGCTTAGTTGGGGGCTCTGGAAACACCATATATTTT CASSLVGGSGNTIYF
. TRBJ1-4 TRBV7-8 . TGTGCCAGCAGCTTAGGGACAGTTACTAATGAAAAACTGTTTTTT CASSLGTVTNEKLFF
. TRBJ1-2 TRBV19 . TGTGCCAGTAGTACACGAGAGGGCCATGGCTACACCTTC CASSTREGHGYTF
. TRBJ2-3 TRBV7-9 . TGTGCCAGCACCCCCGGGACGGGCCCAGATACGCAGTATTTT CASTPGTGPDTQYF
. TRBJ1-2 TRBV5-4 . TGTGCCAGCAGTCAAAACGTGGCAGCGCAGAACTATGGCTACACCTTC CASSQNVAAQNYGYTF
few TRBJ2-1 TRBV5-4 TRBD1 TGTGCCAGCAGCGAAGGACAGGGGGCCTACAATGAGCAGTTCTTC CASSEGQGAYNEQFF
. TRBJ2-2 TRBV25-1 TRBD1 TGTGCCAGCAGTGAAACCCCGGACAGGCGGGACACCGGGGAGCTGTTTTTT CASSETPDRRDTGELFF
. TRBJ1-4 TRBV18 . TGTGCCAGCTCCCCAGGCAGAAATGAAAAACTGTTTTTT CASSPGRNEKLFF
. TRBJ1-3 TRBV28 . TGTGCCAGCAGTCGCATCTCTGGAAACACCATATATTTT CASSRISGNTIYF
. TRBJ2-1 TRBV9 TRBD1 TGTGCCAGCAGCGTAGTGGGACAGAACAATGAGCAGTTCTTC CASSVVGQNNEQFF
once TRBJ2-3 TRBV25-1 . TGTGCCAGCAGTGAATATCGGCGAGGTGGGACAGATACGCAGTATTTT CASSEYRRGGTDTQYF
. TRBJ2-7 TRBV6-5 . TGTGCCAGCAGTTCAGGGGACCCCTACGAGCAGTACTTC CASSSGDPYEQYF